The 25 T cell receptor beta chains listed next were all sequenced from one sample in a study of graft-versus-host responses after intestinal transplantation. Assay: immunoSEQ multiplex PCR; the TCRdb copy retains only in-frame clones and omits some. The sample yields 85,000 to 90,000 clones, approximately 90% seen once. These receptors' antigens are unknown. The material sequenced was unstimulated CD4+ T cells sorted from spleen or lymph node cells, taken before transplant. The receptors stem from a human donor who was the organ donor for an intestinal transplant.

V and J are TRBV18 and TRBJ2-5, with D maybe TRBD2 (5 bases). The closer fit of TRBJ2-7 to the DNA end suggests the J call may be wrong. This CDR3 region has 13 residues. Germline V CDR1 and CDR2: KGHSH, LQKENI. CDR3 amino acids: CASSPVLGNEQYF. The CDR3 DNA is TGTGCCAGCTCGCCGGTCCTCGGGAACGAGCAGTACTTC.

This chain connects TRBV28 to TRBJ1-2; no clear D. There are 12 residues in the CDR3. Germline loops: CDR1 MDHEN, CDR2 SYDVKM. Deletions cut 6 bases from V and 8 bases from J, with 13 bases between. The CDR3 protein is CASSPAMGGYTF. CDR3 in DNA: TGTGCCAGCAGCCCGGCTATGGGCGGCTACACCTTC.

The gene calls are TRBV7-2 and TRBJ1-4; TRBD1 might be the D (6 bases). Germline-derived CDR1 and CDR2 are SGHTA and FQGNSA. CDR3 size: 15 residues. Trimming took off 3 bases at V and 5 bases at J, with 13 bases between the two ends. The CDR3 spells CASSLGGAGNEKLFF. The CDR3 DNA is TGTGCCAGCAGCTTGGGGGGGGCCGGGAATGAAAAACTGTTTTTT.

This chain connects TRBV15 to TRBJ1-4, with D perhaps TRBD1 (5 bases). Germline CDR1 LNHNV, CDR2 YYDKDF (reference sequence). CDR3 length equals 17 residues. The V and J ends lost 2 bases and 5 bases respectively, with 18 bases between them. The CDR3 here is CATSRRLAGTLNEKLFF. CDR3 DNA sequence: TGTGCCACCAGCAGAAGACTAGCCGGGACCCTCAATGAAAAACTGTTTTTT.

This clone has more than one count but fewer than ten. The gene calls are TRBV27 and TRBJ2-2, with 9 bases fitting TRBD1. Germline loops: CDR1 MNHEY, CDR2 SMNVEV (reference sequence). The CDR3 has 17 amino acids. V gave up 6 bases and J gave up 5 bases; unmatched junction bases: 13. CDR3 nucleotide sequence: TGTGCCAGCAGGGTTGACAGGGGGTCCTTTGGAACCGGGGAGCTGTTTTTT. It codes for CASRVDRGSFGTGELFF.

This chain uses TRBV7-9 with TRBJ2-1; perhaps TRBD2 as D (6 bases). The germline gives CDR1 SEHNR, CDR2 FQNEAQ (reference sequence). There are 12 residues in the CDR3. V dropped 2 bases and J dropped 12 bases, with 11 bases sitting between them. The CDR3 DNA reads TGTGCCAGCAGCTTATCCGGGAGTGGGCAGTTCTTC. Residues: CASSLSGSGQFF.

The chain couples TRBV5-1 to TRBJ2-5; no clear D. Germline CDR1 SGHRS, CDR2 YFSETQ. V was trimmed by 0 bases and J by 5 bases, leaving 8 bases between them. The CDR3 loop spans 13 amino acids. The CDR3 bases are TGCGCCAGCAGCTTGGCCAGGTGGGAGACCCAGTACTTC. It translates to CASSLARWETQYF.

The chain has TRBV6-5 and TRBJ1-5; 7 bases are shared with TRBD1. V lost 6 bases to trimming and J lost 6 bases; unmatched junction nucleotides: 8. The CDR3 sequence is 14 residues long. Germline V gives CDR1 MNHEY, CDR2 SVGAGI. This chain's CDR3 is CASRKTGPTQPQHF. The CDR3 DNA reads TGTGCCAGCAGAAAGACAGGGCCGACTCAGCCCCAGCATTTT.

The chain couples TRBV4-1 to TRBJ2-3; 9 nucleotides align to TRBD2. The CDR3 is made up of 16 amino acids. Germline-derived CDR1 and CDR2 are MGHRA and YSYEKL. Unmatched junction bases numbered 6, after V lost 3 bases and J lost 2 bases. The CDR3 loop is CASSQATSGLTDTQYF. DNA for the CDR3: TGCGCCAGCAGCCAGGCAACTAGCGGGCTCACAGATACGCAGTATTTT.

The J gene is TRBJ1-2, the V gene TRBV4-2; no reliable D call. Deletions cut 1 base from V and 1 base from J, with 7 bases between. The CDR3 sequence is 14 residues long. CDR1 and CDR2 from the germline V gene are LGHNA and YNFKEQ. The CDR3 sequence: CASSQGHLNYGYTF. The DNA for the CDR3 is TGTGCCAGCAGCCAAGGACACCTTAACTATGGCTACACCTTC.

The V and J genes are TRBV30 and TRBJ1-1; 8 bases line up with TRBD1. Germline V lookup: CDR1 GTSNPN, CDR2 SVGIG (reference sequence). J was trimmed by 0 bases and V by 2 bases; bases with no gene match: 5. This CDR3 comprises 15 residues. In nucleotides, the CDR3 is TGTGCCTGGAGTTTCCGGGACAGGTTGAACACTGAAGCTTTCTTT. Protein: CAWSFRDRLNTEAFF.

The chain uses TRBV5-4 and TRBJ2-2, with 7 bases lining up with TRBD1. The CDR3 is 16 residues long. V gave up 4 bases and J gave up 0 bases; unmatched junction bases: 6. In germline, CDR1 is SGHNT, CDR2 YYREEE (reference sequence). The CDR3 DNA reads TGTGCCAGCAGCCGGCCGGGACAGCCGAACACCGGGGAGCTGTTTTTT. As protein: CASSRPGQPNTGELFF.

V and J are TRBV5-1 and TRBJ1-5; a weak D match, TRBD1 (5 bases). V lost 4 bases and J 10 bases, leaving 33 bases between the germline ends. This CDR3 has 19 amino acids. Germline CDR1 is SGHRS and CDR2 is YFSETQ. The CDR3 DNA is TGCGCCAGCAGCCCGGAAGGAGAGAGGGAGGCCCCACAGGTTCGCCCCCAGCATTTT. Its protein product is CASSPEGEREAPQVRPQHF.

This chain links TRBV4-2 with TRBJ2-4; no firm D call. This CDR3 spans 11 amino acids. Trimming removed 5 bases from V and 11 bases from J, with 10 bases in between. The germline gives CDR1 LGHNA, CDR2 YNFKEQ. The CDR3 DNA reads TGTGCCAGCAGCACTCTCGGTGTTCAGTACTTC. It translates to CASSTLGVQYF.

The chain carries TRBV15 and TRBJ2-6, with 7 bases identical to TRBD2. The CDR3 sequence is 18 residues long. Germline lookup yields CDR1 LNHNV and CDR2 YYDKDF (reference sequence). V trimming: 0 bases; J trimming: 0 bases; junction bases outside the gene matches: 5. For the CDR3, the DNA is TGTGCCACCAGCAGAGACATAGCGGGTTACTCTGGGGCCAACGTCCTGACTTTC. It codes for CATSRDIAGYSGANVLTF.

The J gene is TRBJ2-3, the V gene TRBV7-9; D possibly corresponds to TRBD2 (6 bases). Germline V lookup: CDR1 SEHNR, CDR2 FQNEAQ (reference sequence). There are 12 residues in the CDR3. V was shortened by 7 bases and J by 8 bases, with 13 bases between the two germline ends. The CDR3 coding sequence is TGTGCCAGCAATAGGGACTTGGCTACGCAGTATTTT. It translates to CASNRDLATQYF.

This clone was detected once. The rearrangement joins TRBV5-4 to TRBJ2-1; 13 nucleotides agree with TRBD2. V lost 4 bases and J lost 4; bases outside the gene matches: 5. This CDR3 has 16 amino acids. Germline V gene sequence: CDR1 SGHNT, CDR2 YYREEE (reference sequence). The CDR3, as DNA: TGTGCCAGCAGCAAACGACTAGCGGGGGGATACAATGAGCAGTTCTTC. This translates into CASSKRLAGGYNEQFF.

The rearrangement links TRBV6-1 to TRBJ1-1; 7 nucleotides match TRBD1. Per the germline V gene, CDR1 is MNHNS and CDR2 is SASEGT. The J segment lost 1 base and the V segment lost 6 bases, leaving 5 bases of the junction unmatched. CDR3 length equals 14 residues. Here the CDR3 DNA reads TGTGCCAGCAGAGCAGGGGGATGGAACACTGAAGCTTTCTTT. Protein product: CASRAGGWNTEAFF.

This chain uses TRBV9 with TRBJ2-5; possibly TRBD2 for D (6 bases). V shed 0 bases and J shed 4 bases, with 10 bases lying between them. Germline assignment: CDR1 SGDLS and CDR2 YYNGEE. The CDR3 is made up of 14 amino acids. The CDR3 DNA follows: TGTGCCAGCAGCGTAGTCGGGGGAGGAGAGACCCAGTACTTC. It specifies CASSVVGGGETQYF.

The chain is built from TRBV13 and TRBJ2-5, with D hard to call. V was shortened by 2 bases and J by 5 bases, with 6 bases between the two germline ends. The length of the CDR3 is 12 residues. Germline V gene lookup returns CDR1 PRHDT and CDR2 FYEKMQ (reference sequence). The CDR3 DNA reads TGTGCCAGCAGCTTAATCCAGGAGACCCAGTACTTC. Its translation is CASSLIQETQYF.

CDR3 in amino acids: CASSPGRQGNNEQFF. The CDR3 bases are TGTGCCAGCTCACCAGGGAGACAGGGAAACAATGAGCAGTTCTTC. J is TRBJ2-1 and V is TRBV18, with 7 nucleotides matching TRBD1. The CDR3 totals 15 residues. Per germline, CDR1 KGHSH and CDR2 LQKENI. Losses at the gene ends were 2 bases for V and 5 bases for J; bases not matched to a gene: 6.

The rearrangement uses TRBV15 and TRBJ2-5, with D perhaps matching TRBD1 (5 bases). Germline assignment: CDR1 LNHNV and CDR2 YYDKDF (reference sequence). This CDR3 is 16 amino acids long. The V and J ends lost 4 bases and 4 bases respectively, with 19 bases between them. The chain's CDR3 is CATSTEGRGLRETQYF. The CDR3 region has the DNA TGTGCCACCAGCACCGAAGGAAGGGGCTTAAGAGAGACCCAGTACTTC. The full variable domain, its missing parts supplied by reference TRBV15 and TRBJ2-5, is DAMVIQNPRYQVTQFGKPVTLSCSQTLNHNVMYWYQQKSSQAPKLLFHYYDKDFNNEADTPDNFQSRRPNTSFCFLDIRSPGLGDTAMYLCATSTEGRGLRETQYFGPGTRLLVL.

This sequence joins TRBV11-2 and TRBJ2-7, with D uncertain. The CDR3 sequence is 16 residues long. Germline V gene data show CDR1 as SGHAT and CDR2 as FQNNGV. Trimming cost V 5 bases and J 2 bases, with 19 bases left between them. The CDR3 DNA is TGTGCCAGCAGCGAACGTTCTAGTCCGAGCGCCTACGAGCAGTACTTC. Its translation: CASSERSSPSAYEQYF.

V is TRBV5-1 and J is TRBJ2-7; no definite D call. The germline CDR1 and CDR2 sequences are SGHRS and YFSETQ. Between the trimmed V and J ends, which lost 1 base and 3 bases, there was a span of 14 bases. CDR3 length equals 15 residues. This CDR3 reads CASSLSISLGYEQYF. The DNA for the CDR3 is TGCGCCAGCAGCTTGTCTATTAGCTTGGGCTACGAGCAGTACTTC.

The gene calls are TRBV10-2 and TRBJ2-3; TRBD2 matches at 11 bases. The CDR3 is 15 amino acids. V gave up 7 bases and J gave up 5 bases; unmatched junction bases: 8. The germline CDR1 and CDR2 sequences are WSHSY and SAAADI. CDR3 DNA: TGCGCCAGCACTTTTAGCGGGGGGGCCGAAGATACGCAGTATTTT. Translated: CASTFSGGAEDTQYF.